This T cell receptor beta chain was documented in a study of cytomegalovirus exposure and HLA in healthy donors. The germline V gene has CDR1 LGHNA and CDR2 YNFKEQ. V lost 5 bases, J lost 3 bases, and 11 bases lay in between. CDR3 length equals 13 residues. Study-wide results and caveats: Most TCRs appeared rarely, but some public TCRs recurred in many donors. Across all donors, roughly uniform sequencing depth was an assumption of the presence/absence analyses.

The PCR employed 60 Vbeta primers together with 13 Jbeta primers. The table came from immunoSEQ multiplex PCR; TCRdb's copy has only in-frame clones and leaves some out. The repertoire holds roughly 230,000 clones, with around 84% as singletons. About this clone: Antigen unknown.

The chain combines TRBV4-2 with TRBJ2-7; D is perhaps TRBD1 (6 bases). The sample was PBMCs. This clonotype was obtained from a girl aged 2 to 9 in good health and CMV-seronegative. The DNA of the CDR3 is TGTGCCAGCAGCTACGGGACACTCTACGAGCAGTACTTC. This sequence encodes CASSYGTLYEQYF.